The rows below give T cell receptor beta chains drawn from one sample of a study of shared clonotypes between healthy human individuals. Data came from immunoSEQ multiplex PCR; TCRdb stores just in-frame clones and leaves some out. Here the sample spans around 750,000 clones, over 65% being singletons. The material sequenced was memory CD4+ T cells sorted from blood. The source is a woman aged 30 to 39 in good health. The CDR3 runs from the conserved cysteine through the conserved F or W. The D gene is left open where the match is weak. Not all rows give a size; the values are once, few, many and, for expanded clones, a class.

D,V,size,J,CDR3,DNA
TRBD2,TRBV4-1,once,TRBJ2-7,CASRLSASGTYEQYF,TGCGCCAGCAGGCTAAGTGCTAGCGGGACCTACGAGCAGTACTTC
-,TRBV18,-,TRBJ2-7,CASSPELTSNAYEQYF,TGTGCCAGCTCACCTGAGCTAACTTCTAACGCCTACGAGCAGTACTTC
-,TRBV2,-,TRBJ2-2,CASSEGGSNTGELFF,TGTGCCAGCAGTGAAGGGGGGTCGAACACCGGGGAGCTGTTTTTT
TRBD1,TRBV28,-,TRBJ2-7,CASSSPGQGGGEQYF,TGTGCCAGCAGTTCGCCGGGACAGGGAGGGGGCGAGCAGTACTTC
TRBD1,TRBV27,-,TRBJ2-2,CASSTQGALVGELFF,TGTGCCAGCAGTACGCAGGGGGCGCTAGTCGGGGAGCTGTTTTTT
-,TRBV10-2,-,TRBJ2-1,CASNVGGWNEQFF,TGCGCCAGCAATGTGGGGGGTTGGAATGAGCAGTTCTTC
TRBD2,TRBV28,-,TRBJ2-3,CASSFAFWTSGSTDTQYF,TGTGCCAGCAGTTTTGCATTTTGGACTAGCGGGAGCACAGATACGCAGTATTTT
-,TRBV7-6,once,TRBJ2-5,CASSSGTRGQETQYF,TGTGCCAGCAGCTCGGGGACCAGGGGCCAAGAGACCCAGTACTTC
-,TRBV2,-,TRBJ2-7,CASMEFHEQYF,TGTGCCAGCATGGAATTCCACGAGCAGTACTTC
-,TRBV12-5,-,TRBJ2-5,CASGLPGVETQYF,TGTGCTAGTGGTTTGCCAGGGGTTGAGACCCAGTACTTC
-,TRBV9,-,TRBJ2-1,CASTPFAEIYNEQFF,TGTGCCAGCACCCCCTTCGCGGAGATCTACAATGAGCAGTTCTTC
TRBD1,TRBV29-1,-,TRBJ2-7,CSVPGTGLGKQYF,TGCAGCGTTCCCGGGACAGGGCTAGGCAAGCAGTACTTC